These 24 T cell receptor beta chains originate from one sample sequenced in a study of control samples from healthy donors and cancer patients. Assay: immunoSEQ multiplex PCR; the TCRdb copy retains only in-frame clones and omits some. The sample records 95,000 to 150,000 clones, more than 75% being singletons. Sequenced: blood. The receptors derive from a man between 60 and 75 years old in good health.

This chain connects TRBV6-5 to TRBJ1-3; the D gene is possibly TRBD1 (5 bases). V was clipped by 0 bases and J by 0 bases, with 9 bases between them. Germline-derived CDR1 and CDR2 are MNHEY and SVGAGI. This CDR3 has 16 amino acids. The DNA of the CDR3 is TGTGCCAGCAGTTACTCAAGACAGAGCTCTGGAAACACCATATATTTT. It codes for CASSYSRQSSGNTIYF.

Only a few counts were recorded for this clone. The chain employs TRBV3-1 (or the pseudogene TRBV3-2) and TRBJ1-5; TRBD1 is a possible D gene (6 bases). Looked up from germline, CDR1 is LGHDT and CDR2 is YNNKEL (reference sequence). Trimming stripped 2 bases from V and 1 base from J, with 9 bases between. CDR3 length: 15 amino acids. The CDR3 DNA sequence: TGTGCCAGCAGCCAACGAGGGACAAGCAATCAGCCCCAGCATTTT. Protein product: CASSQRGTSNQPQHF.

This clone was picked up one time. This chain connects TRBV7-2 to TRBJ1-2; TRBD1 matches at 10 bases. The CDR3 extends over 15 amino acids. The germline gives CDR1 SGHTA, CDR2 FQGNSA. The ends lost 3 bases at V and 8 bases at J; junction bases unmatched: 9. The CDR3 loop reads CASSFQGTGDVGYTF. The CDR3 DNA reads TGTGCCAGCAGCTTCCAAGGGACAGGGGACGTCGGCTACACCTTC.

The V and J genes are TRBV4-1 and TRBJ2-3; 9 nucleotides line up with TRBD2. Germline CDR1 and CDR2: MGHRA and YSYEKL. The CDR3 is made up of 17 amino acids. J lost 6 bases, V lost 0 bases, and 10 bases had no gene match. Here the CDR3 DNA reads TGCGCCAGCAGCCAAGAAACGAGCGGGGGGCCCCGGGATACGCAGTATTTT. This sequence encodes CASSQETSGGPRDTQYF.

The V gene is TRBV6-1, the J gene TRBJ1-2; weak D call: TRBD1 (6 bases). This CDR3 spans 14 amino acids. V lost 2 bases and J 8 bases, leaving 15 bases between the germline ends. CDR1 and CDR2 (germline): MNHNS, SASEGT. Here the CDR3 reads CASSEQGFIQGYTF. DNA for the CDR3: TGTGCCAGCAGTGAACAGGGGTTCATCCAGGGCTACACCTTC.

The J gene is TRBJ1-3, the V gene TRBV13; D uncertain. Between the trimmed V and J ends, which lost 3 bases and 4 bases, there was a span of 7 bases. The CDR3 length is 13 residues. CDR1 and CDR2 from the germline V gene are PRHDT and FYEKMQ (reference sequence). CDR3 region: CASSFSIGNTIYF. CDR3 bases: TGTGCCAGCAGCTTTTCTATCGGAAACACCATATATTTT. Together with reference TRBV13 and TRBJ1-3, the CDR3 gives the full variable domain: AAGVIQSPRHLIKEKRETATLKCYPIPRHDTVYWYQQGPGQDPQFLISFYEKMQSDKGSIPDRFSAQQFSDYHSELNMSSLELGDSALYFCASSFSIGNTIYFGEGSWLTVV.

This clone occurred once. V is TRBV24-1 and J is TRBJ2-1; 7 nucleotides match TRBD1. This CDR3 is 14 amino acids long. CDR1 is KGHDR and CDR2 is SFDVKD in the germline V gene. V lost 9 bases, J lost 6 bases, and 10 bases stayed unmatched. CDR3 nucleotide sequence: TGTGCCACCGCTTCCGGGACAGCGTTCAATGAGCAGTTCTTC. Its protein product is CATASGTAFNEQFF.

The chain recombines TRBV6-5 with TRBJ1-5; D gene unclear. Germline V CDR1 and CDR2: MNHEY, SVGAGI. The V and J ends lost 4 bases and 2 bases respectively, with 12 bases between them. The CDR3 loop spans 15 amino acids. The CDR3 is CASSSDGLGNQPQHF. The CDR3 nucleotides are TGTGCCAGCAGTTCTGATGGGTTGGGCAATCAGCCCCAGCATTTT.

The rearrangement joins TRBV9 to TRBJ1-4; TRBD1 might be the D (5 bases). The length of the CDR3 is 16 residues. Trimming removed 4 bases at V and 7 bases at J, with 20 bases between. Germline V CDR1 and CDR2: SGDLS, YYNGEE. CDR3 sequence (DNA): TGTGCCAGCAGCTTATCGGCCGGGACTGTCGGTGAAAAACTGTTTTTT. It codes for CASSLSAGTVGEKLFF.

The genes are TRBV5-1 and TRBJ2-3; 10 nucleotides line up with TRBD2. Germline CDR1 is SGHRS and CDR2 is YFSETQ. V dropped 0 bases and J dropped 4; count of bases not matched to a gene: 2. This CDR3 region has 15 residues. The DNA of the CDR3 is TGCGCCAGCAGCTTGGAAGGGACTAGCGCAGATACGCAGTATTTT. Translated: CASSLEGTSADTQYF.

The chain employs TRBV28 and TRBJ1-5; no definite D call. Germline values: CDR1 MDHEN, CDR2 SYDVKM. Trimming removed 5 bases at V and 4 bases at J, with 12 bases between. This CDR3 has 14 residues. CDR3 protein: CASSGRSKNQPQHF. In DNA, the CDR3 is TGTGCCAGCAGTGGACGGTCGAAAAATCAGCCCCAGCATTTT.

This clone has a single count. The chain employs TRBV14 and TRBJ2-3, with a weak D call TRBD1 (5 bases). Deletions cut 4 bases from V and 4 bases from J, with 9 bases between. This CDR3 comprises 13 residues. Germline lookup yields CDR1 SGHDN and CDR2 FVKESK. CDR3 loop: CASSPLGADTQYF. The DNA for the CDR3 is TGTGCCAGCAGCCCTTTAGGGGCAGATACGCAGTATTTT.

The table lists this clone with a count of one. The CDR3 here is CASSETLGPQPQHF. Here the CDR3 DNA reads TGTGCCAGCAGTGAAACTTTGGGGCCTCAGCCCCAGCATTTT. The chain combines TRBV6-1 with TRBJ1-5; a possible D gene is TRBD1 (5 bases). The CDR3 extends over 14 amino acids. V dropped 2 bases and J dropped 6 bases, with 11 bases sitting between them. Germline assignment: CDR1 MNHNS and CDR2 SASEGT.

This clone was counted ten times or more. This rearrangement joins TRBV18 to TRBJ1-1, with 9 positions matching TRBD1. The CDR3 runs 16 residues. J lost 7 bases, V lost 0 bases, and 9 bases had no gene match. In germline, CDR1 is KGHSH, CDR2 LQKENI. This CDR3 is CASSPPTGGKVFEAFF. As DNA, the CDR3 is TGTGCCAGCTCACCACCGACAGGGGGTAAGGTGTTTGAAGCTTTCTTT.

V usage is TRBV7-6 and J usage is TRBJ1-3; D gene uncertain. V was cut by 1 base and J by 4 bases, with 11 bases left in between. The CDR3 sequence is 15 residues long. Looked up from germline, CDR1 is SGHVS and CDR2 is FNYEAQ. The CDR3 protein is CASSLGEGRGNTIYF. The CDR3 DNA is TGTGCCAGCAGCTTAGGTGAAGGGCGAGGAAACACCATATATTTT.

The V call is TRBV28, the J call TRBJ2-3; TRBD2 agrees at 13 bases. V shed 4 bases, J shed 8 bases, and the junction held 12 bases outside the gene matches. In germline, CDR1 is MDHEN, CDR2 SYDVKM. This CDR3 is 17 amino acids long. CDR3 bases: TGTGCCAGCAGTTCTAAACTAGCGGGGGGGGATGGGTTTACGCAGTATTTT. Protein product: CASSSKLAGGDGFTQYF.

In this sample, this clone turned up once. The J gene is TRBJ2-1, the V gene TRBV6-4; D is perhaps TRBD1 (5 bases). The CDR3 has 15 residues. The germline V gene encodes CDR1 MRHNA and CDR2 SNTAGT. V was pared by 5 bases and J by 3 bases, with 14 bases between. CDR3 sequence (DNA): TGTGCCAGCAGTCTCCATGGGGCTTACTACAATGAGCAGTTCTTC. It yields the protein CASSLHGAYYNEQFF.

The rearrangement uses TRBV19 and TRBJ1-2; D unclear. The V gene lost 5 bases and the J gene lost 7 bases, with 11 bases spanning the gap. The CDR3 totals 12 residues. Germline lookup yields CDR1 LNHDA and CDR2 SQIVND (reference sequence). The CDR3 region has the DNA TGTGCCAGTAGTTCCCGACCGCTTGGCTACACCTTC. Its translation is CASSSRPLGYTF.

The J gene is TRBJ1-2, the V gene TRBV18; possible D gene TRBD1, 5 bases. Germline V lookup: CDR1 KGHSH, CDR2 LQKENI. The CDR3 runs to 14 residues. V lost 5 bases to trimming and J lost 5 bases, with 15 bases between them. The CDR3 coding sequence is TGTGCCAGCTCAAGAGACTTGGACACTTATGGCTACACCTTC. Amino acid sequence: CASSRDLDTYGYTF.

The CDR3 bases are TGTGCCAGCAGTGAAAACTCCTTTGAAGCTTTCTTT. This codes for CASSENSFEAFF. The rearrangement links TRBV25-1 to TRBJ1-1; the D is unclear. Germline V gene sequence: CDR1 MGHDK, CDR2 SYGVNS. V was cut by 2 bases and J by 7 bases, with 8 bases left in between. The CDR3 is 12 residues long.

V is TRBV19 and J is TRBJ1-2; maybe TRBD1 (6 bases). The germline CDR1 and CDR2 sequences are LNHDA and SQIVND (reference sequence). The V gene lost 7 bases and the J gene lost 7 bases, with 16 bases spanning the gap. The CDR3 extends over 13 amino acids. The CDR3 DNA reads TGTGCCAGTACCGTCGGGACATATTTTGGCTACACCTTC. Translated, it gives CASTVGTYFGYTF.

The V and J genes are TRBV7-8 and TRBJ2-2, with TRBD1 identical over 7 bases. The CDR3 is 15 residues long. Per germline, CDR1 SGHVS and CDR2 FQNEAQ. V shed 4 bases, J shed 0 bases, and the junction held 2 bases outside the gene matches. The CDR3 bases are TGTGCCAGCAGCTACGACAGGGCGAACACCGGGGAGCTGTTTTTT. This gives the protein CASSYDRANTGELFF.

This clone was observed a single time. The DNA for the CDR3 is TGTGCCAGCAGCCAAGAAGGCAGGGTAAATTCACCCCTCCACTTT. It codes for CASSQEGRVNSPLHF. The V gene is TRBV4-2, the J gene TRBJ1-6, with a weak D call TRBD1 (5 bases). Trimming shortened V by 0 bases and J by 7 bases, and 10 bases separated the two germline ends. CDR3 length equals 15 residues. The V gene's germline CDR1 is LGHNA and CDR2 YNFKEQ.

The V gene is TRBV12-3 or TRBV12-4, the J gene TRBJ2-1, with D possibly TRBD2 on 6 matching bases. The CDR3 has 12 amino acids. V was shortened by 3 bases and J by 9 bases, with 9 bases between the two germline ends. CDR3: CASSFGGFEQFF. DNA for the CDR3: TGTGCCAGCAGTTTTGGAGGGTTTGAGCAGTTCTTC.